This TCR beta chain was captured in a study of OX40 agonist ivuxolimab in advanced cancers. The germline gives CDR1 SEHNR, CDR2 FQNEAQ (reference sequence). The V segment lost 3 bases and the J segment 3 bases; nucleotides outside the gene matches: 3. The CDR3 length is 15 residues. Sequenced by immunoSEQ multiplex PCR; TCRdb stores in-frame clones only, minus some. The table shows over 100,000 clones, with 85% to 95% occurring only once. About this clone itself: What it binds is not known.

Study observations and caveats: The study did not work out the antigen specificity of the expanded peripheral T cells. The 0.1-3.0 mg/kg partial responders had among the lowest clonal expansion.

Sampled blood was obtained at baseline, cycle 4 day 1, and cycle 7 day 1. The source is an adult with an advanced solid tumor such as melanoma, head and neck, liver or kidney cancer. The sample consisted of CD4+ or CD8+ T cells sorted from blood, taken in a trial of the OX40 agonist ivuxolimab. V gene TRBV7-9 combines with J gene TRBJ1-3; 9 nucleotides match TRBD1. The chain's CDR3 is CASSFGGQGGNTIYF. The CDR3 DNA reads TGTGCCAGCAGCTTTGGGGGACAGGGTGGAAACACCATATATTTT.